The rows below give T cell receptor beta chains drawn from one sample of a study of vaccination effects on CD4 cells after COVID-19. This table comes from immunoSEQ multiplex PCR, and its TCRdb copy is limited to in-frame clones, with some not included. The sample consists of tens of thousands of clones, around 67% of them appearing once. These receptors are not linked to any known antigen. The sample was CD4+ T cells from PBMCs cultured with SARS-CoV-2 spike peptides, taken before COVID-19 vaccination. The receptors here all came from a human donor who received a COVID-19 vaccine. CDR3s include the opening cysteine and the closing phenylalanine or tryptophan. D genes are given only for firm matches. Rows may omit the clone size; those that give it use once, few, many or a size class.

V gene,D gene,J gene,clone size,CDR3 DNA,CDR3 protein
TRBV7-2,TRBD1,TRBJ2-3,few,TGTGCCAGCAGCTCCCTGTGGACAGGGAGCACAGATACGCAGTATTTT,CASSSLWTGSTDTQYF
TRBV27,TRBD1,TRBJ2-5,NA,TGTGCCAGCAGGTCCGGGACAGGGGCTCAAGAGACCCAGTACTTC,CASRSGTGAQETQYF
TRBV10-3,NA,TRBJ1-5,NA,TGTGCCACAAGGGGGGGGGACGTCAATCAGCCCCAGCATTTT,CATRGGDVNQPQHF
TRBV11-2,NA,TRBJ2-5,NA,TGTGCCAGCAGCCCAGGGGTAATGGAGACCCAGTACTTC,CASSPGVMETQYF
TRBV30,TRBD1,TRBJ2-3,once,TGTGCCTGGAGTCACGGGGACAGGCCAGACACAGATACGCAGTATTTT,CAWSHGDRPDTDTQYF
TRBV28,TRBD1,TRBJ1-5,NA,TGTGCCAGCAGTTCGGGGGGGACAGCTAGCAATCAGCCCCAGCATTTT,CASSSGGTASNQPQHF
TRBV6-1,TRBD1,TRBJ1-3,NA,TGTGCCAGCAGCGAACGGACAGGGTTTTCTGGAAACACCATATATTTT,CASSERTGFSGNTIYF
TRBV3-1/TRBV3-2,TRBD2,TRBJ2-3,NA,TGTGCCAGCAGCCAAGATCTAGCGGGAGGCACAGATACGCAGTATTTT,CASSQDLAGGTDTQYF
TRBV7-7,TRBD1,TRBJ2-5,NA,TGTGCTAGCAGCTCGAACAGGGGGACCTTGGAGACCCAGTACTTC,CASSSNRGTLETQYF
TRBV18,NA,TRBJ1-1,NA,TGTGCCAGCTCACCAACGGCAGGGCCCACTGAAGCTTTCTTT,CASSPTAGPTEAFF
TRBV19,TRBD1,TRBJ1-2,NA,TGTGCCAGTAGTACTCCGGGACAGGACTATGGCTACACCTTC,CASSTPGQDYGYTF
TRBV10-2,TRBD1,TRBJ1-1,NA,TGCGCCAGCAGCGGACAGGGCTCGAACACTGAAGCTTTCTTT,CASSGQGSNTEAFF
TRBV28,NA,TRBJ1-2,NA,TGTGCCAGCAGTTTACCCCTGACCGCAGGTTTTTATGGCTACACCTTC,CASSLPLTAGFYGYTF
TRBV4-2,NA,TRBJ2-2,NA,TGTGCCAGCAGCCAGGGTAGACTAGTCGGTGGGGAGCTGTTTTTT,CASSQGRLVGGELFF